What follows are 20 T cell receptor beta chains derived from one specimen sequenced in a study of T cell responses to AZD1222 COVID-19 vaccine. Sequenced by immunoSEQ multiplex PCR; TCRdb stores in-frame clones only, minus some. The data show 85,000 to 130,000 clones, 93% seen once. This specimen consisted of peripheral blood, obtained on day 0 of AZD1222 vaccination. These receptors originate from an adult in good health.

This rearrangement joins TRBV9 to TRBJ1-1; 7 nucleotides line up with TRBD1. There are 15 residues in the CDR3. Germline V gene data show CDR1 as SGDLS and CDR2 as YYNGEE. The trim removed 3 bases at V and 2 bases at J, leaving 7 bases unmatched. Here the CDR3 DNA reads TGTGCCAGCAGCGACAACAGGGGCCTAAACACTGAAGCTTTCTTT. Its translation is CASSDNRGLNTEAFF.

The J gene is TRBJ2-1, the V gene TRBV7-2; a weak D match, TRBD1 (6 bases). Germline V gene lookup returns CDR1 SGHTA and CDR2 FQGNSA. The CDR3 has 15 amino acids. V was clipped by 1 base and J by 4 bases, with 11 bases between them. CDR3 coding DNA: TGTGCCAGCAGCTTAGAGCAGGGGCCATACAATGAGCAGTTCTTC. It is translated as CASSLEQGPYNEQFF.

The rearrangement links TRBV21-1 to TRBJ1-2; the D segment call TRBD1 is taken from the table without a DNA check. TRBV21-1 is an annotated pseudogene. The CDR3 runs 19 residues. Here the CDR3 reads CASSKAGRVELLSNYGYTF. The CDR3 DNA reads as TGTGCCAGCAGCAAAGCGGGCAGGGTAGAGTTATTGAGTAACTATGGCTACACCTTC.

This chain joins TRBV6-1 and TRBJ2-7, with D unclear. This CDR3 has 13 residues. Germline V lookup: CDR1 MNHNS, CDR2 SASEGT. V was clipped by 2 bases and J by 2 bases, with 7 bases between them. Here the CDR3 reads CASSESWAYEQYF. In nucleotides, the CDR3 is TGTGCCAGCAGTGAATCGTGGGCCTACGAGCAGTACTTC.

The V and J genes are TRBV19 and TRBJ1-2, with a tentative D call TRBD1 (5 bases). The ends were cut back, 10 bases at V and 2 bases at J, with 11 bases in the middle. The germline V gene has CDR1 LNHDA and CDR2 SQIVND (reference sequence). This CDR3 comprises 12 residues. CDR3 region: CAIPDINYGYTF. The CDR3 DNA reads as TGTGCCATCCCGGACATAAACTATGGCTACACCTTC.

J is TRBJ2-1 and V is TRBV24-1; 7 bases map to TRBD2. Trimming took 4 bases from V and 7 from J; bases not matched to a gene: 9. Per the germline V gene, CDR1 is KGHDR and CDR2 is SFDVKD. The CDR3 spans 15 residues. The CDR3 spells CATSEVGGPRNEQFF. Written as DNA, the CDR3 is TGTGCCACCAGTGAGGTGGGAGGGCCGAGGAATGAGCAGTTCTTC.

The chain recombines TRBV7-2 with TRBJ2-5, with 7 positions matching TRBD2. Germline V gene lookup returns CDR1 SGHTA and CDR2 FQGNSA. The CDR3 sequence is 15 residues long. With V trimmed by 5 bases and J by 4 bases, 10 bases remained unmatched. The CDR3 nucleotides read TGTGCCAGCAGCATGCGGGACTACCCTCGAGAGACCCAGTACTTC. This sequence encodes CASSMRDYPRETQYF.

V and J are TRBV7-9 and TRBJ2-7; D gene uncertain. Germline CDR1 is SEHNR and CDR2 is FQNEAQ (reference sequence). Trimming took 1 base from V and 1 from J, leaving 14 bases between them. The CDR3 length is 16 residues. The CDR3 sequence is CASSLGEARESYEQYF. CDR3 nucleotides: TGTGCCAGCAGCTTAGGAGAGGCTAGAGAGTCCTACGAGCAGTACTTC.

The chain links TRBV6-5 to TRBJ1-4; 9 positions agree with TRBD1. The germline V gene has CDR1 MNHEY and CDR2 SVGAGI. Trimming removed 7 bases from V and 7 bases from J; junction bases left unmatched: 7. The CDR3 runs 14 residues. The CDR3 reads CASTETGGGEKLFF. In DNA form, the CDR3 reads TGTGCCAGCACCGAGACAGGGGGGGGTGAAAAACTGTTTTTT.

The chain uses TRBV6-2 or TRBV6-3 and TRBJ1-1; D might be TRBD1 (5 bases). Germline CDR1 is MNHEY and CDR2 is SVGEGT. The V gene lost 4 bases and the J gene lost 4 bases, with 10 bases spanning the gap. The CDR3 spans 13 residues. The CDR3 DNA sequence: TGTGCCAGCAGTTTTGCCAGGGTCACTGAAGCTTTCTTT. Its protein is CASSFARVTEAFF.

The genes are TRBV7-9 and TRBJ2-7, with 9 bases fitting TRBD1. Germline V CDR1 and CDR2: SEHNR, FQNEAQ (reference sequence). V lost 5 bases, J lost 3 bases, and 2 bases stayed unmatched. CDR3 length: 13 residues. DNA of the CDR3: TGTGCCAGCAGCGGACAGGGGAACTACGAGCAGTACTTC. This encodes CASSGQGNYEQYF.

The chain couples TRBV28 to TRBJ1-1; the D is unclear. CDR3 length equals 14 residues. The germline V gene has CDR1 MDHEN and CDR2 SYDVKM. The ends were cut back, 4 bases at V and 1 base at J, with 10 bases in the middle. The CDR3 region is CASSSAPWNTEAFF. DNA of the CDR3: TGTGCCAGCAGTTCGGCCCCCTGGAACACTGAAGCTTTCTTT.

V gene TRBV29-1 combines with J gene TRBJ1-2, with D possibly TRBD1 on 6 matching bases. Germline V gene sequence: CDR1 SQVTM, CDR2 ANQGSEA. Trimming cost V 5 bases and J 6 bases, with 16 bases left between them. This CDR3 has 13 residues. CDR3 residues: CSVPTGSTDGYTF. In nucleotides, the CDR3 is TGCAGCGTTCCGACAGGTTCAACGGATGGCTACACCTTC.

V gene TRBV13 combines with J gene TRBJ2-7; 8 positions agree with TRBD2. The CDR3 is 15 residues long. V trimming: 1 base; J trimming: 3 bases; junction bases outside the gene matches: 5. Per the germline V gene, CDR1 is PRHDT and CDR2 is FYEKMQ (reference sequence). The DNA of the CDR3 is TGTGCCAGCAGCTTAGTTGGTAGCGGGATCTACGAGCAGTACTTC. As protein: CASSLVGSGIYEQYF.

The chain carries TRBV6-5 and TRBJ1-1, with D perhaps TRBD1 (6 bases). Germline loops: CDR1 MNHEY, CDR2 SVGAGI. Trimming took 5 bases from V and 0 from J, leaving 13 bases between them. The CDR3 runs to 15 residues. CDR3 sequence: CASSQQGWMNTEAFF. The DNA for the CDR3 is TGTGCCAGCAGTCAACAGGGATGGATGAACACTGAAGCTTTCTTT.

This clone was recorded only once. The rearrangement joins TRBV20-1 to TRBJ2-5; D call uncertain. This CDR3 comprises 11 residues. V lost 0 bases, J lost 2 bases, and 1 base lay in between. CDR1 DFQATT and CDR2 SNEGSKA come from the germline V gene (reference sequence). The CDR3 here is CSAREQETQYF. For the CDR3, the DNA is TGCAGTGCTAGAGAACAAGAGACCCAGTACTTC.

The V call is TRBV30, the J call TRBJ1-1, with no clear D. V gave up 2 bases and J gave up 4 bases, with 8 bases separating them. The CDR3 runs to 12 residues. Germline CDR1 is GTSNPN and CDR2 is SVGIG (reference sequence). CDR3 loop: CAWSKMFTEAFF. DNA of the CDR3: TGTGCCTGGAGTAAGATGTTCACTGAAGCTTTCTTT.

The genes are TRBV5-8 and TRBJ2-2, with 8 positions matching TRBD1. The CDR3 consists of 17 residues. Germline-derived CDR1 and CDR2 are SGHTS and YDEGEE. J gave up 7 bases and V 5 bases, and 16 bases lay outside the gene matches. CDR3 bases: TGTGCCAGCAGGATACTTCAGGGGGCGCCCCGGATCGGGGAGCTGTTTTTT. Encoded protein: CASRILQGAPRIGELFF. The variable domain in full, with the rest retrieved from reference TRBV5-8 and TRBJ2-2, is EAGVTQSPTHLIKTRGQQATLRCSPISGHTSVYWYQQALGLGLQFLLWYDEGEERNRGNFPPRFSGRQFPNYSSELNVNALELEDSALYLCASRILQGAPRIGELFFGEGSRLTVL.

The CDR3 reads CASSRVGAKGNQWANEQFF. In DNA, the CDR3 is TGTGCCAGCAGTCGCGTAGGAGCAAAAGGGAACCAATGGGCCAATGAGCAGTTCTTC. V is TRBV6-4 and J is TRBJ2-1; D gene unclear. The V gene's germline CDR1 is MRHNA and CDR2 SNTAGT. V was clipped by 5 bases and J by 6 bases, with 29 bases between them. The CDR3 sequence is 19 residues long.

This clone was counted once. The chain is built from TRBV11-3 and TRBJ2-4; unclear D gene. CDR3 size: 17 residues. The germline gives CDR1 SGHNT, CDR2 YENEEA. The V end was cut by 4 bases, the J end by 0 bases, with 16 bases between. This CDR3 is CASSSPGYILAKNIQYF. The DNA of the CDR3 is TGTGCCAGCAGCTCCCCGGGCTACATTTTAGCCAAAAACATTCAGTACTTC.